A selection of T cell receptor beta chains follows, all from one sample in a study of T-cell memory formation after mild COVID-19. Each CDR3 protein gets one entry after TCRdb re-called the 5' RACE reads with MiXCR. The data contain 400,000 to 450,000 distinct CDR3 sequences, 18% of them singletons. Sequencing was done on a sample of PBMCs or a T cell subset sorted from them (not recorded which). All receptors derive from a man between 18 and 35 years old who had mild COVID-19 (a few samples of this study predate the infection). Cell type and time point are not known. CDR3s include the opening cysteine and the closing phenylalanine or tryptophan. The D gene is left open where the match is weak. Not every row has a clone size; where given, it reads once, few, many or a size class.

v_call	j_call	d_call	clone_size	cdr3_aa	cdr3_nt
TRBV7-9	TRBJ2-7	TRBD1	NA	CASSSPTGTGGNEQYF	TGTGCCAGCAGCTCCCCTACCGGGACAGGGGGGAACGAGCAGTACTTC
TRBV20-1	TRBJ1-1	NA	NA	CSASIGAGDTEAFF	TGCAGTGCTAGCATTGGGGCGGGGGACACTGAAGCTTTCTTT
TRBV20-1	TRBJ2-2	NA	few	CSARSSGRVGELFF	TGCAGTGCTAGATCTTCCGGTCGAGTCGGGGAGCTGTTTTTT
TRBV6-1	TRBJ2-4	NA	NA	CASRSGGGAIQYF	TGTGCCAGCAGGAGTGGGGGTGGTGCCATTCAGTACTTC
TRBV10-3	TRBJ1-1	TRBD1	NA	CAIRARQGGNTEAFF	TGTGCCATCAGGGCCAGACAGGGTGGGAACACTGAAGCTTTCTTT
TRBV7-9	TRBJ2-2	NA	many	CASSYGANTGELFF	TGTGCCAGCAGCTACGGTGCGAACACCGGGGAGCTGTTTTTT
TRBV4-1	TRBJ2-1	NA	NA	CASSQGGSPGPTLYNEQFF	TGCGCCAGCAGCCAAGGAGGATCTCCGGGTCCCACCCTTTACAATGAGCAGTTCTTC
TRBV20-1	TRBJ1-1	TRBD1	NA	CSAKGQGAGIDTEAFF	TGCAGTGCCAAGGGACAGGGGGCGGGGATAGACACTGAAGCTTTCTTT
TRBV5-4	TRBJ2-3	NA	few	CASSLVGGPVDTQYF	TGTGCCAGCAGCTTGGTGGGGGGGCCGGTAGATACGCAGTATTTT
TRBV12-3/TRBV12-4	TRBJ2-7	NA	few	CASSPSSWGAGEQYF	TGTGCCAGCAGTCCGTCTAGCTGGGGGGCCGGCGAGCAGTACTTC
TRBV12-3/TRBV12-4	TRBJ2-1	TRBD2	NA	CASSFQGLAGGNEQFF	TGTGCCAGCAGTTTCCAAGGACTAGCGGGGGGCAATGAGCAGTTCTTC
TRBV7-9	TRBJ2-1	NA	NA	CASRVTSFEDEQFF	TGTGCCAGCAGAGTTACTAGTTTTGAAGATGAGCAGTTCTTC
TRBV9	TRBJ2-1	NA	NA	CASSASGTPYNEQFF	TGTGCCAGCAGCGCGAGTGGGACGCCCTACAATGAGCAGTTCTTC
TRBV5-1	TRBJ1-4	NA	NA	CASSQGGEKLFF	TGCGCCAGCAGTCAGGGCGGCGAAAAACTGTTTTTT
TRBV5-1	TRBJ1-2	TRBD1	few	CASSLPAGGAGYTF	TGCGCCAGCAGCTTACCTGCAGGGGGCGCGGGGTACACCTTC
TRBV7-9	TRBJ2-1	NA	NA	CASSLGLYSYNEQFF	TGTGCCAGCAGCTTAGGGTTATACTCCTACAATGAGCAGTTCTTC
TRBV9	TRBJ1-3	TRBD1	few	CASSPGDSSGNTIYF	TGTGCCAGCAGCCCAGGGGACAGCTCTGGAAACACCATATATTTT
TRBV7-2	TRBJ1-1	NA	NA	CASSSRNSGTEAFF	TGTGCCAGCAGCTCCCGGAACTCAGGCACTGAAGCTTTCTTT
TRBV4-1	TRBJ2-3	TRBD2	few	CASSQEGGSGGADTQYF	TGCGCCAGCAGCCAAGAAGGAGGTAGCGGGGGTGCAGATACGCAGTATTTT
TRBV7-9	TRBJ2-1	NA	few	CASSLEGGGINEQFF	TGTGCCAGCAGCTTAGAGGGCGGGGGCATCAATGAGCAGTTCTTC
TRBV3-1	TRBJ1-4	NA	NA	CASSPSGLNEKLFF	TGTGCCAGCAGCCCGTCTGGTCTTAATGAAAAACTGTTTTTT
TRBV27	TRBJ2-7	NA	few	CASSSGGRSYEQYF	TGTGCCAGCAGTTCCGGGGGTCGGTCCTACGAGCAGTACTTC
TRBV7-9	TRBJ1-5	NA	NA	CASSSRDGDNQPQHF	TGTGCCAGCAGCTCCCGGGACGGAGACAATCAGCCCCAGCATTTT
TRBV6-6	TRBJ2-3	NA	NA	CASSYLLWPSASDTQYF	TGTGCCAGCAGTTACCTCCTCTGGCCTAGCGCTTCAGATACGCAGTATTTT
TRBV5-6	TRBJ2-1	NA	few	CASSFLGYNEQFF	TGTGCCAGCAGCTTTTTAGGGTACAATGAGCAGTTCTTC
TRBV7-9	TRBJ1-1	NA	many	CASSLSGTEAFF	TGTGCCAGCAGCTTATCAGGGACTGAAGCTTTCTTT
TRBV5-1	TRBJ2-3	TRBD1	NA	CASSWGQGAADTQYF	TGCGCCAGCAGCTGGGGACAGGGGGCTGCAGATACGCAGTATTTT
TRBV7-2	TRBJ1-5	NA	few	CASSLMGIEQPQHF	TGTGCCAGCAGCTTAATGGGAATTGAACAGCCCCAGCATTTT
TRBV9	TRBJ2-3	NA	NA	CASSAGGTDTQYF	TGTGCCAGCAGCGCCGGAGGGACCGATACGCAGTATTTT
TRBV12-3/TRBV12-4	TRBJ2-1	TRBD2	many	CASSPLAGGGTYNEQFF	TGTGCCAGCAGTCCTTTAGCGGGGGGTGGCACCTACAATGAGCAGTTCTTC
TRBV4-1	TRBJ1-1	NA	NA	CASSRGEADTEAFF	TGCGCCAGCAGCCGCGGGGAGGCAGACACTGAAGCTTTCTTT
TRBV4-1	TRBJ2-1	NA	NA	CASSPGVRALDEQFF	TGCGCCAGCAGCCCTGGCGTGCGGGCCCTGGATGAGCAGTTCTTC
TRBV19	TRBJ1-4	NA	NA	CASIRRTNEKLFF	TGTGCCAGTATACGGCGGACTAATGAAAAACTGTTTTTT
TRBV4-1	TRBJ1-1	NA	NA	CASSQEGSPGENTEAFF	TGCGCCAGCAGCCAAGAGGGGAGCCCGGGGGAAAACACTGAAGCTTTCTTT
TRBV7-3	TRBJ2-7	TRBD2	many	CASSSRLAGRSSYEQYF	TGTGCCAGCAGCTCCCGACTAGCGGGGCGAAGCTCCTACGAGCAGTACTTC
TRBV15	TRBJ1-3	NA	few	CATSRPQVKATGNTIYF	TGTGCCACCAGCAGACCCCAGGTGAAAGCTACCGGAAACACCATATATTTT
TRBV5-1	TRBJ2-2	TRBD2	NA	CASSREVFGRENTGELFF	TGCGCCAGCAGCCGGGAGGTCTTTGGCAGGGAGAACACCGGGGAGCTGTTTTTT
TRBV12-3/TRBV12-4	TRBJ2-2	TRBD2	NA	CATGRDTGELFF	TGTGCCACCGGGAGGGACACCGGGGAGCTGTTTTTT
TRBV28	TRBJ1-2	TRBD1	few	CASIAQGENYGYTF	TGTGCCAGCATTGCCCAGGGGGAAAACTATGGCTACACCTTC
TRBV20-1	TRBJ2-2	TRBD1	many	CSALRNRGRPGELFF	TGCAGTGCACTCAGGAACAGGGGGCGACCCGGGGAGCTGTTTTTT
TRBV5-1	TRBJ2-1	NA	many	CASSLALLSYNEQFF	TGCGCCAGCAGCTTGGCCCTACTCTCCTACAATGAGCAGTTCTTC
TRBV15	TRBJ2-5	TRBD2	NA	CATSRVPLAGRLQETQYF	TGTGCCACCAGCAGAGTGCCACTAGCGGGGAGACTCCAAGAGACCCAGTACTTC
TRBV7-2	TRBJ2-3	NA	many	CASSATGDTQYF	TGTGCCAGCAGCGCCACAGGGGATACGCAGTATTTT
TRBV11-2	TRBJ2-1	TRBD2	NA	CASSFATSGGYNEQFF	TGTGCCAGCAGCTTCGCCACTAGCGGGGGTTACAATGAGCAGTTCTTC
TRBV27	TRBJ2-5	TRBD1	NA	CASSRAPPGTGGQETQYF	TGTGCCAGCAGTAGAGCCCCTCCCGGGACAGGGGGTCAAGAGACCCAGTACTTC